Following are 28 T cell receptor beta chains from one sample sequenced in a study of beta chain features in type 1 diabetes. Sequencing targeted expressed TCRB transcripts, as all isolated RNA had been reverse transcribed. TCRdb's table, derived via immunoSEQ multiplex PCR, lists solely in-frame clones and lacks some. Of some 150,000 clones in the sample, 6% to 7.5% are singletons; the top ten hold roughly 1.5%. Sequencing input: central memory CD4+ T cells from blood. Source of these receptors: a woman in her 30s in good health.

At least ten counts were recorded for this clone. V usage is TRBV5-4 and J usage is TRBJ2-5; a weak D match, TRBD2 (6 bases). Trimming removed 3 bases at V and 2 bases at J, with 8 bases between. Germline V CDR1 and CDR2: SGHNT, YYREEE (reference sequence). The CDR3 sequence is 13 residues long. The CDR3 loop is CASSSGLQETQYF. CDR3 sequence (DNA): TGTGCCAGCAGCTCGGGACTTCAAGAGACCCAGTACTTC.

This clone has a handful of counts. V is TRBV7-9 and J is TRBJ2-1; 7 bases align to TRBD1. This CDR3 has 14 amino acids. J was trimmed by 8 bases and V by 5 bases; bases with no gene match: 9. The germline gives CDR1 SEHNR, CDR2 FQNEAQ (reference sequence). This CDR3 is CASSPRRDSDEQFF. CDR3 nucleotides: TGTGCCAGCAGCCCTCGCCGGGACAGCGATGAGCAGTTCTTC.

For the CDR3, the DNA is TGTGCCAGCAGCTTAAGAAGCGGGAGAGCGGCTTCTCCCTACGAGCAGTACTTC. Protein: CASSLRSGRAASPYEQYF. This rearrangement joins TRBV7-2 to TRBJ2-7, with TRBD2 matching 8 bases. The CDR3 consists of 18 residues. Per germline, CDR1 SGHTA and CDR2 FQGNSA. V lost 2 bases and J lost 2; bases outside the gene matches: 14. Full variable domain (outside the CDR3, taken from reference TRBV7-2 and TRBJ2-7): GAGVSQSPSNKVTEKGKDVELRCDPISGHTALYWYRQSLGQGLEFLIYFQGNSAPDKSGLPSDRFSAERTGGSVSTLTIQRTQQEDSAVYLCASSLRSGRAASPYEQYFGPGTRLTVT.

A few counts support this clone. This sequence may be a read error, since a much larger clone differs from it by one base. The rearrangement joins TRBV11-2 to TRBJ2-3; D uncertain. Germline CDR1 is SGHAT and CDR2 is FQNNGV. CDR3 size: 12 residues. V lost 5 bases and J lost 2, with 5 bases in between. As DNA, the CDR3 is TGTGCCAGCAGCCGCTACACAGATACGCAGTATTTT. The encoded protein is CASSRYTDTQYF.

Many counts were recorded for this clone. The V and J genes are TRBV28 and TRBJ2-2, with a possible D match to TRBD2 (6 bases). The V gene's germline CDR1 is MDHEN and CDR2 SYDVKM. V was shortened by 5 bases and J by 7 bases, with 17 bases between the two germline ends. The length of the CDR3 is 15 residues. CDR3 region: CASSLTATRSGELFF. The DNA for the CDR3 is TGTGCCAGCAGTCTCACCGCGACTAGAAGCGGGGAGCTGTTTTTT.

This clone has a count of ten or more. The V and J genes are TRBV7-2 and TRBJ2-6; D uncertain. The CDR3 sequence is 17 residues long. Germline V lookup: CDR1 SGHTA, CDR2 FQGNSA. Trimming pared 0 bases from V and 2 bases from J, leaving 11 bases between. The CDR3 reads CASSLARHSPGANVLTF. Here the CDR3 DNA reads TGTGCCAGCAGCTTAGCCCGACACTCTCCTGGGGCCAACGTCCTGACTTTC.

The rearrangement uses TRBV7-2 and TRBJ1-5; 12 bases are a match to TRBD1. The CDR3 is made up of 19 amino acids. Germline V gene data show CDR1 as SGHTA and CDR2 as FQGNSA. The ends lost 5 bases at V and 8 bases at J; junction bases unmatched: 19. The CDR3: CASSVNAGQGAGGIEPQHF. The CDR3 DNA follows: TGTGCCAGCAGCGTAAATGCGGGACAGGGGGCGGGGGGGATCGAGCCCCAGCATTTT.

This clone was counted only a few times. CDR3 loop: CASSSLDIQETQYF. The CDR3 DNA reads TGTGCCAGCAGTTCCCTAGATATCCAAGAGACCCAGTACTTC. This sequence joins TRBV6-5 and TRBJ2-5, with D hard to call. The ends were cut back, 4 bases at V and 1 base at J, with 10 bases in the middle. Germline CDR1 MNHEY, CDR2 SVGAGI. The CDR3 has 14 amino acids.

This clone was recorded a few times. The chain recombines TRBV7-9 with TRBJ2-5, with a weak D call TRBD1 (6 bases). The V and J ends lost 5 bases and 1 base respectively, with 11 bases between them. CDR1 is SEHNR and CDR2 is FQNEAQ in the germline V gene (reference sequence). The CDR3 contains 14 residues. The CDR3 sequence is CASSPQGFQETQYF. The CDR3 region has the DNA TGTGCCAGCAGCCCCCAGGGGTTCCAAGAGACCCAGTACTTC.

There are a few counts of this clone. The chain is built from TRBV21-1 and TRBJ1-4; TRBD1, the table's D call, lacks a check against the DNA. TRBV21-1 is shown as a pseudogene. The CDR3 length is 15 residues. The CDR3 sequence is CASSARGTGCEKLFF. The CDR3 DNA reads TGTGCCAGCAGCGCCCGAGGGACAGGTTGTGAAAAACTGTTTTTT.

The rearrangement uses TRBV9 and TRBJ2-7; 11 bases map to TRBD2. Germline lookup yields CDR1 SGDLS and CDR2 YYNGEE. This CDR3 has 17 residues. V was pared by 0 bases and J by 0 bases, with 5 bases of the junction left unmatched. Here the CDR3 reads CASSVGPSGRISYEQYF. CDR3 nucleotides: TGTGCCAGCAGCGTAGGACCTAGCGGGAGGATCTCCTACGAGCAGTACTTC.

The chain employs TRBV9 and TRBJ2-1, with 10 bases identical to TRBD2. CDR3 size: 15 residues. Germline-derived CDR1 and CDR2 are SGDLS and YYNGEE. With V trimmed by 2 bases and J by 6 bases, 5 bases remained unmatched. The CDR3 DNA reads TGTGCCAGCAGCGTCCAGCCTAGCGGGGGCAATGAGCAGTTCTTC. Amino acid sequence: CASSVQPSGGNEQFF.

The chain couples TRBV4-3 to TRBJ2-7; 7 bases map to TRBD1. This CDR3 comprises 16 residues. Germline V lookup: CDR1 LGHNA, CDR2 YSLEER. V was clipped by 4 bases and J by 2 bases; unmatched bases: 11. CDR3 residues: CASSLQTGPIPYEQYF. CDR3 in DNA: TGCGCCAGCAGCCTTCAGACAGGGCCCATCCCCTACGAGCAGTACTTC.

This clone was picked up many times. CDR3 in DNA: TGCAGCGTTGACTCTCCCCTTGGAAGCGGGAGGGGTAACAATGAGCAGTTCTTC. Residues: CSVDSPLGSGRGNNEQFF. V gene TRBV29-1 combines with J gene TRBJ2-1; 10 bases agree with TRBD2. Trimming took 3 bases from V and 5 from J; bases not matched to a gene: 16. The CDR3 length is 18 residues. Germline CDR1 SQVTM, CDR2 ANQGSEA.

This clone was counted between two and nine times. The chain couples TRBV10-3 to TRBJ1-2, with TRBD1 identical over 8 bases. The V gene's germline CDR1 is ENHRY and CDR2 SYGVKD. The CDR3 length is 15 residues. Trimming took 6 bases from V and 4 from J; bases not matched to a gene: 10. CDR3 sequence reads: CAIRKTSGQAYGYTF. DNA for the CDR3: TGTGCCATCAGGAAAACGTCGGGACAGGCCTATGGCTACACCTTC.

Concerning this clone itself: The germline gene is not matched at one end of the junction; a read error may be the cause. The chain recombines TRBV11-2 with TRBJ1-4; tentatively, D is TRBD1 (6 bases). The CDR3 runs to 13 residues. The germline V gene encodes CDR1 SGHAT and CDR2 FQNNGV. The CDR3 DNA is TGTGCCAGCAGCTTATCAGAAGGGGGTACTCAGAGTTTT. Translated, it gives CASSLSEGGTQSF.

This clone was counted between two and nine times. V gene TRBV9 combines with J gene TRBJ2-1; 11 nucleotides align to TRBD2. Germline CDR1 reads SGDLS; CDR2 reads YYNGEE. Germline trimming cut 1 base from V and 5 bases from J; bases unmatched to any gene: 8. The CDR3 runs 17 residues. CDR3 residues: CASSVRVYSGRDNEQFF. CDR3 coding DNA: TGTGCCAGCAGCGTACGCGTATATAGCGGGAGGGACAATGAGCAGTTCTTC.

This rearrangement joins TRBV6-9 to TRBJ1-2; D might be TRBD1 (6 bases). CDR3 size: 12 residues. Trimming removed 2 bases from V and 8 bases from J, with 9 bases in between. In germline, CDR1 is MNHGY, CDR2 SVAAGI. The CDR3 bases are TGTGCCAGCAGTTATCACAGGGCGGGCTACACCTTC. Amino acid sequence: CASSYHRAGYTF.

This clone was detected only a few times. The chain joins TRBV7-8 to TRBJ2-5; D might be TRBD1 (6 bases). Looked up from germline, CDR1 is SGHVS and CDR2 is FQNEAQ. Trimming pared 4 bases from V and 5 bases from J, leaving 17 bases between. The CDR3 has 15 residues. CDR3 coding DNA: TGTGCCAGCAGCTCTGGGACATCCTTTCGGGAGACCCAGTACTTC. Protein product: CASSSGTSFRETQYF.

This clone came up many times. The CDR3 spells CASSPSRQNEQFF. The CDR3 region has the DNA TGTGCCAGCTCGCCATCTAGACAGAATGAGCAGTTCTTC. The chain uses TRBV18 and TRBJ2-1, with D possibly matching TRBD1 (5 bases). The CDR3 loop spans 13 amino acids. Between the trimmed V and J ends, which lost 6 bases and 7 bases, there was a span of 13 bases. CDR1 and CDR2 from the germline V gene are KGHSH and LQKENI. Supplemented by reference TRBV18 and TRBJ2-1, the full variable domain reads NAGVMQNPRHLVRRRGQEARLRCSPMKGHSHVYWYRQLPEEGLKFMVYLQKENIIDESGMPKERFSAEFPKEGPSILRIQQVVRGDSAAYFCASSPSRQNEQFFGPGTRLTVL.

This chain uses TRBV4-2 with TRBJ2-1; D is ambiguous. V lost 5 bases and J 4 bases, leaving 9 bases between the germline ends. In germline, CDR1 is LGHNA, CDR2 YNFKEQ. CDR3 length: 13 residues. The CDR3 region has the DNA TGTGCCAGCAGCTTCTCTTCGTACAATGAGCAGTTCTTC. As protein: CASSFSSYNEQFF.

J is TRBJ1-2 and V is TRBV4-3, with a weak D call TRBD1 (5 bases). V was cut by 4 bases and J by 1 base, with 13 bases left in between. The CDR3 totals 15 residues. Germline CDR1 and CDR2: LGHNA and YSLEER. In DNA, the CDR3 is TGCGCCAGCAGCCCTGAGGACACATTTAACTATGGCTACACCTTC. As protein: CASSPEDTFNYGYTF.

CDR3 DNA: TGTGCCAGCAGCCACGGACAGGCGGTAAACACCATATATTTT. Translation: CASSHGQAVNTIYF. This chain connects TRBV4-2 to TRBJ1-3; 7 nucleotides match TRBD1. Germline V gives CDR1 LGHNA, CDR2 YNFKEQ. After removal of 3 bases from V and 6 bases from J, the junction contained 5 bases not matched to a gene. The CDR3 runs to 14 residues.

This rearrangement joins TRBV2 to TRBJ1-4; 7 bases are a match to TRBD1. The CDR3 sequence is 14 residues long. Trimming took 4 bases from V and 10 from J; bases not matched to a gene: 9. Germline CDR1 and CDR2: SNHLY and FYNNEI. CDR3 region: CASSGTGAISKLFF. CDR3 DNA: TGTGCCAGCAGTGGGACAGGAGCGATCTCAAAACTGTTTTTT.

The gene calls are TRBV2 and TRBJ2-3; 8 bases are shared with TRBD1. The V gene's germline CDR1 is SNHLY and CDR2 FYNNEI. The CDR3 is made up of 16 amino acids. Trimming removed 2 bases from V and 2 bases from J; junction bases left unmatched: 6. The CDR3 loop is CASSEQGAGATDTQYF. The CDR3 bases are TGTGCCAGCAGTGAACAGGGGGCCGGGGCCACAGATACGCAGTATTTT.

V is TRBV30 and J is TRBJ2-7; D not resolved. Germline V gene sequence: CDR1 GTSNPN, CDR2 SVGIG (reference sequence). With 3 bases removed from V and 6 bases from J, the gap between germline ends came to 12 bases. CDR3 size: 12 residues. The CDR3 bases are TGTGCCTGGAGCCCCGGTATACGCGAGCAGTACTTC. It codes for CAWSPGIREQYF. The variable domain in full, completed from reference TRBV30 and TRBJ2-7, reads SQTIHQWPATLVQPVGSPLSLECTVEGTSNPNLYWYRQAAGRGLQLLFYSVGIGQISSEVPQNLSASRPQDRQFILSSKKLLLSDSGFYLCAWSPGIREQYFGPGTRLTVT.

This chain connects TRBV5-1 to TRBJ2-1; TRBD2 might be the D (6 bases). The CDR3 extends over 15 amino acids. Trimming left V 4 bases short and J 4 bases short, with 15 bases between. Germline-derived CDR1 and CDR2 are SGHRS and YFSETQ. CDR3 coding DNA: TGCGCCAGCAGCGAGGAGCGGGCCACTTACAATGAGCAGTTCTTC. Its translation is CASSEERATYNEQFF.

In its sample, this clone was seen a few times. The chain links TRBV6-5 to TRBJ1-5; D remains ambiguous. The V end lost 6 bases, the J end lost 0 bases, and 9 bases lay between the germline ends. Germline CDR1 is MNHEY and CDR2 is SVGAGI. This CDR3 spans 14 amino acids. CDR3 amino acids: CASRSIDSNQPQHF. The CDR3 DNA sequence: TGTGCCAGCAGGAGTATTGATAGCAATCAGCCCCAGCATTTT.